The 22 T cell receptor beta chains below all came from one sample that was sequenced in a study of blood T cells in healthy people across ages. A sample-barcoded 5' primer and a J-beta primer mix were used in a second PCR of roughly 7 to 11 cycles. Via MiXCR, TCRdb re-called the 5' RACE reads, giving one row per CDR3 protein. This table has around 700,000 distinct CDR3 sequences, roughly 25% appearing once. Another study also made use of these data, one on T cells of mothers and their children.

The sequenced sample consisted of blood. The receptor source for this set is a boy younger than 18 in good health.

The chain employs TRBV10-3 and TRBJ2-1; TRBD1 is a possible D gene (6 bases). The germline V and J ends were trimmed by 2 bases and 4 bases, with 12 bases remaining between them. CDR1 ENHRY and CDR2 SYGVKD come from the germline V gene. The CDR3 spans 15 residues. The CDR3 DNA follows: TGTGCCATCAGTGAGCCAGGGGCGATATACAATGAGCAGTTCTTC. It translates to CAISEPGAIYNEQFF.

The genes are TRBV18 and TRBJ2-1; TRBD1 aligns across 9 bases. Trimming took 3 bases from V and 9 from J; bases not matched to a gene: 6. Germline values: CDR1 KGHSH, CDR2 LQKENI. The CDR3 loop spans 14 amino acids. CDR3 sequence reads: CASSPRDRAREQFF. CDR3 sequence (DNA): TGTGCCAGCTCACCTCGGGACAGGGCGCGTGAGCAGTTCTTC.

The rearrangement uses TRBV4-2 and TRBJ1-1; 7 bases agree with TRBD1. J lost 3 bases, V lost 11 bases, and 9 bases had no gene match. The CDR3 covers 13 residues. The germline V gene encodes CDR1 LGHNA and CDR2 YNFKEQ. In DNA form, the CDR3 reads TGTGCCGGGGCCGACAGGGTGGACACTGAAGCTTTCTTT. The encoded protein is CAGADRVDTEAFF.

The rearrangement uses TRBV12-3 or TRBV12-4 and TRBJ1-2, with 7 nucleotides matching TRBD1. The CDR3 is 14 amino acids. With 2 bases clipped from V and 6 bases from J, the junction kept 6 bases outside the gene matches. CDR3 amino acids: CASSLRPTGHGYTF. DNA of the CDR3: TGTGCCAGCAGTTTACGACCGACAGGGCATGGCTACACCTTC.

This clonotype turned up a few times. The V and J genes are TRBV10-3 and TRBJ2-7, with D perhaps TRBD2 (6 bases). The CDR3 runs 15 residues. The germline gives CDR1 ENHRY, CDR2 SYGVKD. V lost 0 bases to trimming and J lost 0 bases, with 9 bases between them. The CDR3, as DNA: TGTGCCATCAGTGAGTCGGGGGAGGACTCCTACGAGCAGTACTTC. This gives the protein CAISESGEDSYEQYF.

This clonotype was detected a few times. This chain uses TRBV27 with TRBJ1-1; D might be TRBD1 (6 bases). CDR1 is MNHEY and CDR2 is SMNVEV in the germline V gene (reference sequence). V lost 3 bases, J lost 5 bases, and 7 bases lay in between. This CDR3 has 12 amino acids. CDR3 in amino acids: CASSFQGTEAFF. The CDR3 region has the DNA TGTGCCAGCAGTTTTCAGGGGACTGAAGCTTTCTTT.

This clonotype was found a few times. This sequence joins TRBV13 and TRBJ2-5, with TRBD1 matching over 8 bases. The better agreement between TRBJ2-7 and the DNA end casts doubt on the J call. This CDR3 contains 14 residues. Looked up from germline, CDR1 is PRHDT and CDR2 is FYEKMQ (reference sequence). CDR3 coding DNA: TGTGCCAGCAGCAACAGGGGGATCCCCTACGAGCAGTACTTC. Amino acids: CASSNRGIPYEQYF.

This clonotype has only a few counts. The DNA for the CDR3 is TGTGCCAGCACCAGACTAGCGGGAGCCTACGAGCAGTACTTC. This codes for CASTRLAGAYEQYF. V gene TRBV28 combines with J gene TRBJ2-7; 12 positions agree with TRBD2. Trimming removed 7 bases from V and 2 bases from J; junction bases left unmatched: 3. The CDR3 sequence is 14 residues long. Germline CDR1 is MDHEN and CDR2 is SYDVKM.

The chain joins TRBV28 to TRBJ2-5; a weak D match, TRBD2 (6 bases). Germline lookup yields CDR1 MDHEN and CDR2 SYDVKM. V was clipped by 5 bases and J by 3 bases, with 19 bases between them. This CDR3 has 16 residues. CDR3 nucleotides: TGTGCCAGCAGTCCCCACAGTCAGGGACTCGAAGAGACCCAGTACTTC. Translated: CASSPHSQGLEETQYF.

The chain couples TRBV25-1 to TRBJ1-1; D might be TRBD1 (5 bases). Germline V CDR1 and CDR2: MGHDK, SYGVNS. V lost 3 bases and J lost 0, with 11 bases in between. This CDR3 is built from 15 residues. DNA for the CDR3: TGTGCCAGCAGTGATTGGGGACCCATGAACACTGAAGCTTTCTTT. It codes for CASSDWGPMNTEAFF.

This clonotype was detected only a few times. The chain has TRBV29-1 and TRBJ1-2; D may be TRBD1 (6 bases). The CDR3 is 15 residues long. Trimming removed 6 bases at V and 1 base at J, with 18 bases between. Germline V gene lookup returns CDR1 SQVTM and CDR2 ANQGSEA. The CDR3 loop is CSVLVAGELNYGYTF. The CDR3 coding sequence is TGCAGCGTCCTGGTCGCAGGGGAACTTAACTATGGCTACACCTTC.

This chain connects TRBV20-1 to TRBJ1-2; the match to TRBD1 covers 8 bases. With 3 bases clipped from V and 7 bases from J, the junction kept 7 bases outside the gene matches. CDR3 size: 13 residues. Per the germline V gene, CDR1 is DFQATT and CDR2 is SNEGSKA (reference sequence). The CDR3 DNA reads TGCAGTGCTAGCTCCGGGACAGGAGCTGGCTACACCTTC. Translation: CSASSGTGAGYTF.

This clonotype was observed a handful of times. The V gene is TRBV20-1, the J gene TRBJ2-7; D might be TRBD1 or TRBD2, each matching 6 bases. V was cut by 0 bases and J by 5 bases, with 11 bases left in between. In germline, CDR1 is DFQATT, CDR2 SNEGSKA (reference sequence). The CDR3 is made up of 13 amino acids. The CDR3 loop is CSAREFGGHEQYF. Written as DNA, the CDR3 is TGCAGTGCTAGAGAATTCGGGGGCCACGAGCAGTACTTC.

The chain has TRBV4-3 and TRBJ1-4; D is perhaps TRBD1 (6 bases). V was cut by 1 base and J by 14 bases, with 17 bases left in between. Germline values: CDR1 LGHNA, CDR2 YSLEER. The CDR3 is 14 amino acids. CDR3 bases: TGCGCCAGCAGCCAAGGACAGGATGGAGGGAGGCTGTTTTTT. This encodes CASSQGQDGGRLFF.

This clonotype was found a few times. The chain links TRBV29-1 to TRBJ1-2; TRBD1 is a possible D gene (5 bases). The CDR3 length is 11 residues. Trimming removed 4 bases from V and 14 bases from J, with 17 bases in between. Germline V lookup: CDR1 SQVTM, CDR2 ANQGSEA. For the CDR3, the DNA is TGCAGCGTTGTTGGGACGGGCGACTCTACCTTC. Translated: CSVVGTGDSTF.

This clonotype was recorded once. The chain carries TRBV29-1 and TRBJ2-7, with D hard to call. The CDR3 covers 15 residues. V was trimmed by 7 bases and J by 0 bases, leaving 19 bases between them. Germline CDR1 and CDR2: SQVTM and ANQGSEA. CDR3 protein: CSATFLDHDSYEQYF. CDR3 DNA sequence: TGCAGCGCCACCTTTTTGGACCACGACTCCTACGAGCAGTACTTC.

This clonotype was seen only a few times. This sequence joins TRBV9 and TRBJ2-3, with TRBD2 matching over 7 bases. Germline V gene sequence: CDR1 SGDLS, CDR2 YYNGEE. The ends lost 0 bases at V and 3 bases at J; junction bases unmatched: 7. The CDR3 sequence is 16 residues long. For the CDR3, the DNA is TGTGCCAGCAGCGTAGCAGGGAGGGAGAGGACAGATACGCAGTATTTT. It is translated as CASSVAGRERTDTQYF. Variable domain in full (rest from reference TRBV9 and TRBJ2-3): DSGVTQTPKHLITATGQRVTLRCSPRSGDLSVYWYQQSLDQGLQFLIQYYNGEERAKGNILERFSAQQFPDLHSELNLSSLELGDSALYFCASSVAGRERTDTQYFGPGTRLTVL.

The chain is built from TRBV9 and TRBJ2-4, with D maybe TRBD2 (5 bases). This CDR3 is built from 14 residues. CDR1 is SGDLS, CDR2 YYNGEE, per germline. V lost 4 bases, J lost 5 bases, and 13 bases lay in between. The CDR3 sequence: CASSPEGTENIQYF. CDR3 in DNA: TGTGCCAGCAGCCCTGAGGGAACTGAAAACATTCAGTACTTC.

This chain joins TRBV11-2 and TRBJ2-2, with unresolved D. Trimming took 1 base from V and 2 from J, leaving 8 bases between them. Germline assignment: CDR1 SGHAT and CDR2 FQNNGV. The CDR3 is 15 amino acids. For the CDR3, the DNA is TGTGCCAGCAGCTTAGGTCCCGGAAACACCGGGGAGCTGTTTTTT. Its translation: CASSLGPGNTGELFF.

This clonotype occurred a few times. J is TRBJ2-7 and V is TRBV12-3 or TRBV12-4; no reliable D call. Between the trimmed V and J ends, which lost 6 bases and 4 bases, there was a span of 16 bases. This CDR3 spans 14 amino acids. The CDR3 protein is CASSAYEGRYEQYF. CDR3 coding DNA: TGTGCCAGCAGCGCCTATGAAGGCAGGTACGAGCAGTACTTC.

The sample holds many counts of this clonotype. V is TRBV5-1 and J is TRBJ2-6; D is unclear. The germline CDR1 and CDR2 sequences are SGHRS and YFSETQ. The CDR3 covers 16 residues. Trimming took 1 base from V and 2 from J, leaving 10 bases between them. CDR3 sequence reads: CASSLPESAGANVLTF. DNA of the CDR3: TGCGCCAGCAGCTTGCCGGAGTCGGCTGGGGCCAACGTCCTGACTTTC.

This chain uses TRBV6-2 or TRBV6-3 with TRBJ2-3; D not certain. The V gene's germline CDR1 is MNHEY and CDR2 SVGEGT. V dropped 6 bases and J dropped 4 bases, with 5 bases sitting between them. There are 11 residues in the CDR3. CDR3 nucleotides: TGTGCCAGCAGAGCACCAGATACGCAGTATTTT. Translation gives CASRAPDTQYF.